What follows are 16 T cell receptor beta chains derived from one specimen sequenced in a study of blood T cells in healthy people across ages. Next came a second PCR, run for about 7 to 11 cycles, which used a sample-barcoded 5' primer along with a J-beta primer mix. TCRdb independently ran MiXCR on the 5' RACE reads; one entry per CDR3 protein. Of roughly 1,500,000 distinct CDR3 sequences listed, roughly 40% are singletons. Source material: blood. The receptors were sampled from a woman in her late teens or twenties in good health.

Comment on this clonotype: The junction differs from germline at one of its ends, possibly a read error. The rearrangement links TRBV3-1 to TRBJ1-2; D remains unclear. This CDR3 spans 15 amino acids. CDR1 and CDR2 (germline): LGHDT, YNNKEL (reference sequence). CDR3: CAGSQEVGTNYGYTF. The CDR3, as DNA: TGTGCCGGCAGCCAAGAAGTCGGAACTAACTATGGCTACACCTTC. Looking up the rest from reference TRBV3-1 and TRBJ1-2 gives the full variable domain: DTAVSQTPKYLVTQMGNDKSIKCEQNLGHDTMYWYKQDSKKFLKIMFSYNNKELIINETVPNRFSPKSPDKAHLNLHINSLELGDSAVYFCAGSQEVGTNYGYTFGSGTRLTVV.

This clonotype was detected only a few times. The chain carries TRBV7-2 and TRBJ2-3, with a possible D match to TRBD1 (5 bases). V lost 7 bases, J lost 2 bases, and 10 bases lay in between. From germline, CDR1 is SGHTA and CDR2 FQGNSA. The CDR3 is 13 residues long. CDR3 region: CASKGAVTDTQYF. CDR3 coding DNA: TGTGCCAGCAAAGGGGCCGTCACAGATACGCAGTATTTT.

The chain carries TRBV27 and TRBJ2-5, with 7 bases aligning to TRBD1. V dropped 9 bases and J dropped 3; count of bases not matched to a gene: 10. Germline-derived CDR1 and CDR2 are MNHEY and SMNVEV (reference sequence). The CDR3 consists of 14 residues. CDR3 DNA: TGTGCCAGTAGAGAAACCGGGACAGAAGAGACCCAGTACTTC. Its translation: CASRETGTEETQYF.

This clonotype was recorded many times. This sequence joins TRBV3-1 and TRBJ2-7; D may be TRBD2 (6 bases). V was trimmed by 4 bases and J by 4 bases, leaving 11 bases between them. CDR1 and CDR2 from the germline V gene are LGHDT and YNNKEL (reference sequence). The CDR3 is made up of 13 amino acids. CDR3 sequence: CASSLAVNYEQYF. As DNA, the CDR3 is TGTGCCAGCAGCCTAGCGGTTAATTACGAGCAGTACTTC.

This clonotype was picked up a small number of times. This rearrangement joins TRBV20-1 to TRBJ2-7; 10 bases match TRBD1. Per germline, CDR1 DFQATT and CDR2 SNEGSKA (reference sequence). CDR3 length: 16 residues. Unmatched junction bases numbered 8, after V lost 0 bases and J lost 3 bases. DNA of the CDR3: TGCAGTGCTAGAGATTCCCGACAGGGGGCTGGCTACGAGCAGTACTTC. The encoded protein is CSARDSRQGAGYEQYF.

This clonotype was counted only a few times. The chain couples TRBV12-3 or TRBV12-4 to TRBJ1-2; D perhaps matches TRBD1 (6 bases). The CDR3 is made up of 14 amino acids. The V end lost 6 bases, the J end lost 3 bases, and 14 bases lay between the germline ends. CDR3 amino acids: CASRGGGTHYGYTF. DNA of the CDR3: TGTGCCAGCAGGGGGGGCGGAACTCACTATGGCTACACCTTC.

The V call is TRBV10-3, the J call TRBJ2-3; TRBD2 aligns across 7 bases. Per germline, CDR1 ENHRY and CDR2 SYGVKD. The CDR3 has 12 residues. V lost 10 bases and J lost 4; bases outside the gene matches: 5. The CDR3 region is CATGGTPDTQYF. The CDR3 nucleotides read TGTGCCACGGGGGGAACCCCAGATACGCAGTATTTT.

The rearrangement joins TRBV29-1 to TRBJ2-7; perhaps D is TRBD1 or TRBD2 (5 bases each). Trimming stripped 7 bases from V and 2 bases from J, with 12 bases between. The CDR3 consists of 12 residues. The germline V gene has CDR1 SQVTM and CDR2 ANQGSEA. Written as DNA, the CDR3 is TGCAGCGGGGGACGGAACCCCTACGAGCAGTACTTC. This sequence encodes CSGGRNPYEQYF.

This chain joins TRBV20-1 and TRBJ2-7; no reliable D call. Trimming removed 3 bases at V and 2 bases at J, with 14 bases between. The CDR3 spans 14 residues. In germline, CDR1 is DFQATT, CDR2 SNEGSKA (reference sequence). The CDR3 DNA is TGCAGTGCTAGTAGAACGGTAGGAACCTACGAGCAGTACTTC. Translation: CSASRTVGTYEQYF.

The V gene is TRBV5-1, the J gene TRBJ1-2; D might be TRBD1 (6 bases). This CDR3 comprises 16 residues. Trimming left V 1 base short and J 1 base short, with 14 bases between. Germline V gene lookup returns CDR1 SGHRS and CDR2 YFSETQ. The DNA of the CDR3 is TGCGCCAGCAGCTTGAGGACAGACATCCTTAACTATGGCTACACCTTC. Protein product: CASSLRTDILNYGYTF. Full variable domain (remainder filled in from reference TRBV5-1 and TRBJ1-2): KAGVTQTPRYLIKTRGQQVTLSCSPISGHRSVSWYQQTPGQGLQFLFEYFSETQRNKGNFPGRFSGRQFSNSRSEMNVSTLELGDSALYLCASSLRTDILNYGYTFGSGTRLTVV.

The chain links TRBV4-1 to TRBJ2-3; no clear D. Germline CDR1 reads MGHRA; CDR2 reads YSYEKL. Trimming shortened V by 1 base and J by 0 bases, and 11 bases separated the two germline ends. The CDR3 is 16 amino acids. CDR3 in amino acids: CASSQVYIESTDTQYF. CDR3 nucleotides: TGCGCCAGCAGCCAAGTCTACATAGAAAGCACAGATACGCAGTATTTT.

The chain uses TRBV3-1 and TRBJ2-7; D unclear. The CDR3 loop spans 15 amino acids. Trimming removed 1 base from V and 3 bases from J, with 13 bases in between. Germline CDR1 and CDR2: LGHDT and YNNKEL (reference sequence). CDR3 amino acids: CASSQALARYYEQYF. The CDR3 DNA sequence: TGTGCCAGCAGCCAAGCTCTGGCTCGATACTACGAGCAGTACTTC.

CDR3 protein: CASAGPIEQYF. The CDR3, as DNA: TGTGCCAGCGCGGGGCCCATCGAGCAGTACTTC. The chain employs TRBV21-1 and TRBJ2-7; the table's D gene call, TRBD2, was not cross checked with the DNA. TRBV21-1 corresponds to a pseudogene. The CDR3 covers 11 residues.

There are a few counts of this clonotype. This sequence joins TRBV20-1 and TRBJ2-7; 8 bases agree with TRBD1. The CDR3 length is 14 residues. The V and J ends lost 5 bases and 5 bases, in that order; junction bases with no gene match: 11. Germline V gene sequence: CDR1 DFQATT, CDR2 SNEGSKA (reference sequence). In DNA, the CDR3 is TGCAGTGCTCCCAAGACAGGGGCGAAGGACGAGCAGTACTTC. Translated, it gives CSAPKTGAKDEQYF.

This chain links TRBV3-1 with TRBJ2-7; D may be TRBD1 (6 bases). The germline V gene has CDR1 LGHDT and CDR2 YNNKEL (reference sequence). CDR3 length: 14 residues. V lost 5 bases and J 6 bases, leaving 17 bases between the germline ends. The CDR3: CASSWGQGAGEQYF. For the CDR3, the DNA is TGTGCCAGCAGCTGGGGGCAGGGAGCTGGCGAGCAGTACTTC.

This rearrangement joins TRBV28 to TRBJ2-5, with a weak D call TRBD2 (5 bases). The J call is uncertain, as TRBJ2-7 better fits the DNA end. CDR3 length equals 14 residues. The germline CDR1 and CDR2 sequences are MDHEN and SYDVKM. In nucleotides, the CDR3 is TGTGCCAGCATTACCCCCAGGTTTAGCGACGAGCAGTACTTC. Amino acid sequence: CASITPRFSDEQYF.